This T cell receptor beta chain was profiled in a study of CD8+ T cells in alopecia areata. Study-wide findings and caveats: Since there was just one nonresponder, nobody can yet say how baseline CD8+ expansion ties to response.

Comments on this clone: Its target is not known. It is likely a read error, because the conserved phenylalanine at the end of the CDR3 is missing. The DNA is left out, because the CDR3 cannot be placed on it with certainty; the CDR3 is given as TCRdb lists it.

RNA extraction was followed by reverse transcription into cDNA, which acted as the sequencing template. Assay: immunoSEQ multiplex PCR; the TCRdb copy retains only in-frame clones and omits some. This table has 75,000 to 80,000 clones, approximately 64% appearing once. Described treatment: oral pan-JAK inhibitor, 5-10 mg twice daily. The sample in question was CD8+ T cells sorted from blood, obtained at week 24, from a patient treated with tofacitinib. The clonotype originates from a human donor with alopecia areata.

This CDR3 reads CASSQPTGTDI. The chain uses TRBV4-1 and TRBJ1-6; TRBD1, the table's D call, lacks a check against the DNA. Germline V gene lookup returns CDR1 MGHRA and CDR2 YSYEKL. The CDR3 totals 11 residues, both ends included.